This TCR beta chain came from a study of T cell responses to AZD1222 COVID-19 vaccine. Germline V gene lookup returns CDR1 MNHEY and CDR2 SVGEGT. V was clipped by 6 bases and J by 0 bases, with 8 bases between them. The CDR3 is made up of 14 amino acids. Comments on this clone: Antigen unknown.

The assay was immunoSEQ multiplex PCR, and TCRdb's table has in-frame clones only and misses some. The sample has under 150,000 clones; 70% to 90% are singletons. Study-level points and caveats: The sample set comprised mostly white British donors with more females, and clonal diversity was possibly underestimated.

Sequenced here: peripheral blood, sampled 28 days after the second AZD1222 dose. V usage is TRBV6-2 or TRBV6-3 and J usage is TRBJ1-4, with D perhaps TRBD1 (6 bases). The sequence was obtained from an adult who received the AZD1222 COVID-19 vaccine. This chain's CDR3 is CASSGQPTNEKLFF. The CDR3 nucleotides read TGTGCCAGCAGCGGACAGCCAACTAATGAAAAACTGTTTTTT.